The 19 T cell receptor beta chains in this list originate from one sample, sequenced in a study of T cell responses to AZD1222 COVID-19 vaccine. Here immunoSEQ multiplex PCR was the method, and the copy in TCRdb shows in-frame clones only, minus some. Among about 120,000 clones listed, 92% were seen once. The sample consisted of peripheral blood, taken on day 0 of AZD1222 vaccination. These receptors all stem from an adult in good health.

The chain has TRBV5-1 and TRBJ1-1; D is unclear. The V end lost 0 bases, the J end lost 2 bases, and 8 bases lay between the germline ends. CDR3 length: 14 amino acids. Germline V gives CDR1 SGHRS, CDR2 YFSETQ. The CDR3 spells CASSLGHRNTEAFF. The CDR3 DNA is TGCGCCAGCAGCTTGGGACACAGAAACACTGAAGCTTTCTTT.

The V call is TRBV7-9, the J call TRBJ1-4, with a tentative D call TRBD1 (5 bases). V lost 4 bases to trimming and J lost 6 bases, with 12 bases between them. The CDR3 is 14 amino acids. Germline V lookup: CDR1 SEHNR, CDR2 FQNEAQ (reference sequence). In nucleotides, the CDR3 is TGTGCCAGCAGCTCCAGGGCTGAGGATGAAAAACTGTTTTTT. Amino acids: CASSSRAEDEKLFF.

The rearrangement joins TRBV19 to TRBJ2-1; D gene uncertain. Germline values: CDR1 LNHDA, CDR2 SQIVND (reference sequence). The CDR3 totals 10 residues. The CDR3 reads CGAGANEQFF. The CDR3 DNA reads TGTGGGGCAGGAGCGAATGAGCAGTTCTTC.

The rearrangement links TRBV10-1 to TRBJ1-1; TRBD1 matches 7 bases. This CDR3 comprises 14 residues. The germline V gene has CDR1 WNHNN and CDR2 SYGVQD (reference sequence). J was trimmed by 1 base and V by 6 bases; bases with no gene match: 5. The CDR3 DNA sequence: TGCGCCAGCAGCGGGGGGACAGAGAACACTGAAGCTTTCTTT. Its translation is CASSGGTENTEAFF.

V is TRBV5-6 and J is TRBJ1-2; perhaps TRBD1 as D (5 bases). This CDR3 has 13 residues. Germline V CDR1 and CDR2: SGHDT, YYEEEE. V gave up 4 bases and J gave up 2 bases, with 9 bases separating them. This CDR3 reads CASSLTANYGYTF. CDR3 sequence (DNA): TGTGCCAGCAGCCTGACAGCAAACTATGGCTACACCTTC.

The chain combines TRBV6-2 or TRBV6-3 with TRBJ1-3; D not certain. The V gene's germline CDR1 is MNHEY and CDR2 SVGEGT. The CDR3 sequence is 15 residues long. The V end was cut by 2 bases, the J end by 0 bases, with 8 bases between. This CDR3 is CASSYLKSSGNTIYF. As DNA, the CDR3 is TGTGCCAGCAGTTACCTCAAGAGCTCTGGAAACACCATATATTTT.

The chain recombines TRBV7-9 with TRBJ1-2, with D unresolved. Germline values: CDR1 SEHNR, CDR2 FQNEAQ (reference sequence). The CDR3 is made up of 15 amino acids. Trimming took 2 bases from V and 3 from J, leaving 13 bases between them. CDR3 loop: CASSLIASGDYGYTF. Written as DNA, the CDR3 is TGTGCCAGCAGCTTAATCGCCTCCGGGGACTATGGCTACACCTTC.

J is TRBJ2-7 and V is TRBV6-5; 13 nucleotides line up with TRBD2. The CDR3 covers 15 residues. The germline V gene has CDR1 MNHEY and CDR2 SVGAGI. J lost 7 bases, V lost 2 bases, and 5 bases had no gene match. The CDR3 protein is CASSYPGLAGFEQYF. For the CDR3, the DNA is TGTGCCAGCAGTTACCCGGGACTAGCGGGGTTTGAGCAGTACTTC.

In its sample, this clone was seen once. The chain links TRBV12-3 or TRBV12-4 to TRBJ1-2; D call uncertain. This CDR3 comprises 11 residues. The V gene lost 7 bases and the J gene lost 2 bases, with 5 bases spanning the gap. The CDR3 region is CASKTNYGYTF. CDR3 in DNA: TGTGCCAGCAAAACGAACTATGGCTACACCTTC.

This chain uses TRBV27 with TRBJ1-2; TRBD1 matches at 7 bases. Losses at the gene ends were 6 bases for V and 4 bases for J; bases not matched to a gene: 5. Germline CDR1 is MNHEY and CDR2 is SMNVEV (reference sequence). There are 13 residues in the CDR3. The CDR3, as DNA: TGTGCCAGCAGACTACAGGGGTCCTATGGCTACACCTTC. Translated, it gives CASRLQGSYGYTF.

The CDR3 reads CATSDRSGVSYNEQFF. The DNA for the CDR3 is TGTGCCACCAGTGATCGGAGCGGGGTTTCCTACAATGAGCAGTTCTTC. The J gene is TRBJ2-1, the V gene TRBV24-1; 7 bases agree with TRBD2. Trimming removed 3 bases from V and 1 base from J; junction bases left unmatched: 5. CDR1 and CDR2 (germline): KGHDR, SFDVKD. The CDR3 has 16 residues.

The chain combines TRBV7-8 with TRBJ1-2; tentatively, D is TRBD1 (6 bases). Germline CDR1 and CDR2: SGHVS and FQNEAQ. The CDR3 sequence is 16 residues long. V dropped 1 base and J dropped 3 bases, with 15 bases sitting between them. In DNA form, the CDR3 reads TGTGCCAGCAGCTTAGTGTGGGGGCGGAGGTACTATGGCTACACCTTC. This gives the protein CASSLVWGRRYYGYTF.

CDR3 sequence (DNA): TGTGCCAGCAGCCAAGATTCCTACGAGCAGTACTTC. Translated, it gives CASSQDSYEQYF. The chain is built from TRBV4-2 and TRBJ2-7, with no clear D. Deletions cut 0 bases from V and 1 base from J, with 1 base between. CDR1 is LGHNA, CDR2 YNFKEQ, per germline. This CDR3 is built from 12 residues.

A single count supports this clone. The chain links TRBV7-8 to TRBJ1-2, with a tentative D call TRBD1 (5 bases). V gave up 2 bases and J gave up 8 bases, with 15 bases separating them. The CDR3 has 14 amino acids. In germline, CDR1 is SGHVS, CDR2 FQNEAQ. The CDR3 loop is CASSLRQGFAGYTF. The CDR3 coding sequence is TGTGCCAGCAGCTTAAGGCAGGGATTCGCAGGCTACACCTTC.

V is TRBV28 and J is TRBJ1-5; 8 bases fit TRBD1. V lost 6 bases and J lost 4; bases outside the gene matches: 8. Germline V gene lookup returns CDR1 MDHEN and CDR2 SYDVKM. The CDR3 covers 15 residues. The CDR3 DNA is TGTGCCAGCAGCTCAGGGGGCACGGGGAATCAGCCCCAGCATTTT. It translates to CASSSGGTGNQPQHF.

This clone was seen just once. The chain recombines TRBV10-3 with TRBJ2-7; TRBD1 might be the D (6 bases). This CDR3 region has 12 residues. V was trimmed by 7 bases and J by 3 bases, leaving 10 bases between them. CDR1 is ENHRY, CDR2 SYGVKD, per germline. The CDR3 DNA is TGTGCCATCAAGCAGGGGAGCTACGAGCAGTACTTC. Its protein product is CAIKQGSYEQYF.

The V call is TRBV4-1, the J call TRBJ1-1, with D possibly being TRBD1 (5 bases). The CDR3 extends over 16 amino acids. Germline V CDR1 and CDR2: MGHRA, YSYEKL. V dropped 0 bases and J dropped 1 base, with 12 bases sitting between them. CDR3 nucleotides: TGCGCCAGCAGCCAAGAGAAGGCCGGGGGGAACACTGAAGCTTTCTTT. Translation: CASSQEKAGGNTEAFF.

The chain combines TRBV9 with TRBJ2-5; TRBD2 matches at 8 bases. V lost 0 bases and J lost 5; bases outside the gene matches: 9. The germline gives CDR1 SGDLS, CDR2 YYNGEE. CDR3 length: 16 amino acids. DNA for the CDR3: TGTGCCAGCAGCGTAGAGGGACTAGGGGTTTGGGAGACCCAGTACTTC. Protein product: CASSVEGLGVWETQYF.

The rearrangement uses TRBV12-5 and TRBJ2-5; TRBD1 matches at 8 bases. CDR3 length: 16 amino acids. The V and J ends lost 0 bases and 4 bases, in that order; junction bases with no gene match: 7. Per germline, CDR1 LGHNT and CDR2 FRNRAP. The CDR3: CASGLVHGQGGETQYF. CDR3 DNA sequence: TGTGCTAGTGGTTTGGTACACGGACAGGGCGGAGAGACCCAGTACTTC.